These 14 T cell receptor beta chains share one sample of origin, sequenced in a study of T-cell reconstitution after alpha-beta-depleted transplantation in children. The library targeted TCRbeta and was prepared with unique molecular identifiers. TCRdb itself ran the PCR reads through MiXCR, one entry per CDR3 protein. The repertoire includes roughly 280,000 distinct CDR3 sequences, around 10% of them detected once, and 23% sits in the top ten. The sample here was peripheral blood, taken 180 days after TCRalphabeta/CD19-depleted stem cell transplant. Source of these receptors: a male patient aged 2 to 9 who had a stem cell transplant for chronic granulomatous disease, so the T cells may come from the graft donor.

This clonotype was counted at least ten times. J is TRBJ1-6 and V is TRBV15; TRBD1 is a possible D gene (5 bases). The CDR3 is made up of 16 amino acids. V was pared by 4 bases and J by 6 bases, with 16 bases between. CDR1 and CDR2 (germline): LNHNV, YYDKDF (reference sequence). CDR3: CATSTPSTAPNSPLHF. CDR3 coding DNA: TGTGCCACCAGCACCCCATCGACAGCCCCTAATTCACCCCTCCACTTT.

Many counts were recorded for this clonotype. The gene calls are TRBV27 and TRBJ2-1; no reliable D call. CDR1 MNHEY and CDR2 SMNVEV come from the germline V gene (reference sequence). V shed 7 bases and J shed 4 bases, with 11 bases lying between them. The CDR3 has 13 amino acids. The CDR3 nucleotides are TGTGCCAGCACCAACCCCCCTTACAATGAGCAGTTCTTC. Encoded protein: CASTNPPYNEQFF.

This clonotype was found many times. The rearrangement joins TRBV29-1 to TRBJ2-7, with 11 bases matching TRBD2. Looked up from germline, CDR1 is SQVTM and CDR2 is ANQGSEA. The CDR3 has 13 amino acids. Trimming cost V 6 bases and J 4 bases; bases outside gene matches: 5. CDR3 sequence (DNA): TGCAGCGTACTAGCGGGAGTTGTTTACGAGCAGTACTTC. Encoded protein: CSVLAGVVYEQYF.

This clonotype was counted many times. The rearrangement joins TRBV7-9 to TRBJ2-5, with 10 nucleotides matching TRBD2. Germline CDR1 and CDR2: SEHNR and FQNEAQ (reference sequence). With V trimmed by 1 base and J by 5 bases, 4 bases remained unmatched. This CDR3 has 15 residues. This CDR3 is CASSLVWTSGETQYF. The CDR3 coding sequence is TGTGCCAGCAGCTTAGTATGGACTAGCGGCGAGACCCAGTACTTC. Variable domain in full (rest from reference TRBV7-9 and TRBJ2-5): DTGVSQNPRHKITKRGQNVTFRCDPISEHNRLYWYRQTLGQGPEFLTYFQNEAQLEKSRLLSDRFSAERPKGSFSTLEIQRTEQGDSAMYLCASSLVWTSGETQYFGPGTRLLVL.

This clonotype was seen at least ten times. J is TRBJ2-2 and V is TRBV10-3, with D uncertain. Trimming cost V 5 bases and J 8 bases, with 9 bases left between them. CDR3 length equals 12 residues. Germline CDR1 ENHRY, CDR2 SYGVKD. CDR3 nucleotides: TGTGCCATCAGTACCGGCGTTGGGGAGCTGTTTTTT. This sequence encodes CAISTGVGELFF.

In this sample, this clonotype turned up many times. This chain links TRBV21-1 with TRBJ2-2; the DNA was not used to check the table's D call, TRBD1. TRBV21-1 is a recognized pseudogene. There are 19 residues in the CDR3. CDR3 protein: CASSLRYEGGTLVPGELFF. The CDR3 DNA reads TGTGCCAGCAGCTTGCGGTACGAGGGCGGGACACTCGTTCCCGGGGAGCTGTTTTTT.

Concerning this clonotype: This may be a read error: a much more frequent sequence differs by one nucleotide. J is TRBJ2-4 and V is TRBV5-1; D not certain. Trimming shortened V by 4 bases and J by 0 bases, and 11 bases separated the two germline ends. Germline V gene data show CDR1 as SGHRS and CDR2 as YFSETQ. This CDR3 region has 15 residues. The CDR3 DNA sequence: TGCGCCAGCAGCCCCCCCACACTAGCCAAAAACATTCAGTACTTC. This gives the protein CASSPPTLAKNIQYF.

DNA of the CDR3: TGTGCCAGCACCTCGGACCGACTAACAGATTCACCCCTCCACTTT. It yields the protein CASTSDRLTDSPLHF. The chain couples TRBV6-1 to TRBJ1-6; no clear D gene. The CDR3 totals 15 residues. Trimming took off 7 bases at V and 8 bases at J, with 18 bases between the two ends. Per the germline V gene, CDR1 is MNHNS and CDR2 is SASEGT.

The table lists this clonotype with many counts. The rearrangement links TRBV29-1 to TRBJ2-5; TRBD1 or TRBD2 may be the D gene (5 bases each). CDR1 is SQVTM and CDR2 is ANQGSEA in the germline V gene. This CDR3 comprises 14 residues. V lost 4 bases and J lost 2, with 14 bases in between. CDR3 region: CSVGGWAAQETQYF. The CDR3 nucleotides read TGCAGCGTTGGGGGGTGGGCAGCTCAAGAGACCCAGTACTTC.

This clonotype was seen many times. The chain has TRBV29-1 and TRBJ2-7; D is unclear. Germline values: CDR1 SQVTM, CDR2 ANQGSEA. V was clipped by 0 bases and J by 1 base, with 7 bases between them. The CDR3 consists of 13 residues. The CDR3 is CSVEDPASYEQYF. The CDR3 coding sequence is TGCAGCGTTGAAGATCCAGCATCCTACGAGCAGTACTTC.

This clonotype was counted ten times or more. V and J are TRBV7-2 and TRBJ2-1; 7 nucleotides align to TRBD2. This CDR3 is 15 amino acids long. The junction had 10 bases not matched to a gene; V was cut back by 5 bases and J by 6 bases. Germline V CDR1 and CDR2: SGHTA, FQGNSA. The CDR3 DNA is TGTGCCAGCAGCCCCCGGACTAGTTGGGGCAATGAGCAGTTCTTC. It encodes CASSPRTSWGNEQFF.

The sample holds many counts of this clonotype. This rearrangement joins TRBV12-3 or TRBV12-4 to TRBJ2-7; TRBD2 might be the D (6 bases). There are 16 residues in the CDR3. Deletions cut 5 bases from V and 0 bases from J, with 17 bases between. In DNA, the CDR3 is TGTGCCAGCAGTCCTCTCCGGGGGAGGACCTCCTACGAGCAGTACTTC. Its protein product is CASSPLRGRTSYEQYF.

This clonotype was counted at least ten times. The rearrangement joins TRBV20-1 to TRBJ1-1, with D maybe TRBD1 (6 bases). The CDR3 is 14 residues long. The germline gives CDR1 DFQATT, CDR2 SNEGSKA (reference sequence). V was pared by 6 bases and J by 2 bases, with 16 bases between. The DNA of the CDR3 is TGCAGTGCCGCTTCCCCGGACAGTAACACTGAAGCTTTCTTT. Translation gives CSAASPDSNTEAFF.

This clonotype was picked up many times. The chain is built from TRBV7-9 and TRBJ2-4; D is perhaps TRBD2 (7 bases). Germline V lookup: CDR1 SEHNR, CDR2 FQNEAQ (reference sequence). This CDR3 contains 15 residues. Trimming removed 2 bases at V and 1 base at J, with 9 bases between. CDR3 sequence: CASSLRGAAKNIQYF. The CDR3 region has the DNA TGTGCCAGCAGCTTACGGGGGGCGGCCAAAAACATTCAGTACTTC.